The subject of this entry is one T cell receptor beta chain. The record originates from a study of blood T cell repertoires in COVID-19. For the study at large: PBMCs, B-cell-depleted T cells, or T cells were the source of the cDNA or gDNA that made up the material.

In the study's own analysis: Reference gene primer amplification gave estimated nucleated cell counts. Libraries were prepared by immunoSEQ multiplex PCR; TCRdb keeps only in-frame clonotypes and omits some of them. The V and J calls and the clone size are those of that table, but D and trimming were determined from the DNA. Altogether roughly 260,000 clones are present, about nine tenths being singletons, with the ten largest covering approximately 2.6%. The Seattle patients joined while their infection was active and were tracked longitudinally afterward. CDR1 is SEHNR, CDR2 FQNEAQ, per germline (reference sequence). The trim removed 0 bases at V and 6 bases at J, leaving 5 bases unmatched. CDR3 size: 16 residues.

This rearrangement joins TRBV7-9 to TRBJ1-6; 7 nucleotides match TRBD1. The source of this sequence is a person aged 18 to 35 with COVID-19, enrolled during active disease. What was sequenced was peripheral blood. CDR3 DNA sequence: TGTGCCAGCAGCTTAGCCGAGGGGACAGTTAATTCACCCCTCCACTTT. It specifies CASSLAEGTVNSPLHF.